Presented here are 2 T cell receptor beta chains from one specimen sequenced in a study of blood T cell repertoires in COVID-19. The repertoire was sequenced with immunoSEQ multiplex PCR; TCRdb's copy has only in-frame clones and lacks some. Of tens of thousands of clones listed, more than 75% were seen once; the top ten hold around 21%. The source material was peripheral blood. The receptors were sampled from a man over 45 with active or convalescent COVID-19.

The chain links TRBV11-2 to TRBJ1-1; D is perhaps TRBD1 (6 bases). This CDR3 comprises 14 residues. CDR1 SGHAT and CDR2 FQNNGV come from the germline V gene. The germline V and J ends were trimmed by 3 bases and 11 bases, with 19 bases remaining between them. This CDR3 is CASSFNRAASEAFF. CDR3 in DNA: TGTGCCAGCAGCTTCAACAGGGCGGCCTCGGAGGCTTTCTTT.

This chain connects TRBV7-8 to TRBJ1-4, with D possibly matching TRBD1 (5 bases). The length of the CDR3 is 16 residues. The germline gives CDR1 SGHVS, CDR2 FQNEAQ. The germline V and J ends were trimmed by 1 base and 7 bases, with 16 bases remaining between them. The CDR3 reads CASSLDQGDIGEKLFF. As DNA, the CDR3 is TGTGCCAGCAGCTTAGACCAGGGCGACATTGGTGAAAAACTGTTTTTT.